This record concerns one TCR beta chain sequence. Assay used: immunoSEQ multiplex PCR; TCRdb lists only in-frame clones, some missing. Among about 30,000 clones listed, approximately 90% were seen once. The data derive from a study of T cell changes during pregnancy in multiple sclerosis. This CDR3 has 13 residues. Between the trimmed V and J ends, which lost 3 bases and 1 base, there was a span of 7 bases. Per germline, CDR1 SGHDT and CDR2 YYEEEE. Sequences were derived from CD4+ T cells from peripheral blood mononuclear cells, sampled in the first trimester of pregnancy. The TCR originated in a female donor in good health, enrolled as a control in a pregnancy study. The V call is TRBV5-6, the J call TRBJ1-1, with unresolved D. CDR3 in DNA: TGTGCCAGCAGCTCGGCGGGGAACACTGAAGCTTTCTTT. This sequence encodes CASSSAGNTEAFF. Looking up the rest from reference TRBV5-6 and TRBJ1-1 gives the full variable domain: DAGVTQSPTHLIKTRGQQVTLRCSPKSGHDTVSWYQQALGQGPQFIFQYYEEEERQRGNFPDRFSGHQFPNYSSELNVNALLLGDSALYLCASSSAGNTEAFFGQGTRLTVV.